These 9 T cell receptor beta chains were all obtained from the same sample, sequenced in a study of OX40 agonist ivuxolimab in advanced cancers. The protocol used for the library was the immunoSEQ multiplex PCR assay. Entries here come from immuneACCESS through TCRdb and include only in-frame sequences with V and J called. Some clones fail to appear in such tables; in the studies checked, an unresolved V gene covers under half of the shortfall, and the cause of the remainder is unknown. The sample table contains 30,000 or so clones; only one count was recorded for nearly 85% of them. The leading ten clones occupy more than 20% of the sample. The starting material was CD4+ or CD8+ T cells sorted from blood, obtained in a trial of the OX40 agonist ivuxolimab. These receptors were collected from an adult with an advanced solid tumor such as melanoma, head and neck, liver or kidney cancer.

This chain connects TRBV6-1 to TRBJ1-2; 11 nucleotides align to TRBD1. CDR3 size: 12 residues. Trimming at V came to 8 bases and at J to 6 bases, leaving 2 bases not matched to a gene. Germline V gives CDR1 MNHNS, CDR2 SASEGT. The CDR3 bases are TGTGCCAGCGGGACAGGGGGTCATGGCTACACCTTC. It codes for CASGTGGHGYTF.

This chain uses TRBV12-2 with TRBJ1-2. TRBV12-2 is labeled a pseudogene. The CDR3 has 22 residues. CDR3 in DNA: TGTGCAAGTCGCGCCGGGGGGCACACATACCGGGACACTCAACGAGCAGTCTATGGCTACACCTTC. This encodes CASRAGGHTYRDTQRAVYGYTF.

CDR3 amino acids: CASSHTQETQYF. In DNA, the CDR3 is TGTGCCAGCAGCCACACCCAAGAGACCCAGTACTTC. The chain carries TRBV5-6 and TRBJ2-5; D gene uncertain. From germline, CDR1 is SGHDT and CDR2 YYEEEE. V was trimmed by 4 bases and J by 1 base, leaving 5 bases between them. CDR3 length equals 12 residues.

This rearrangement joins TRBV6-5 to TRBJ1-1, with D perhaps matching TRBD1 (5 bases). The germline V gene has CDR1 MNHEY and CDR2 SVGAGI. V lost 2 bases and J lost 3, with 7 bases in between. CDR3 size: 13 residues. The CDR3 is CASSYGGYTEAFF. The DNA for the CDR3 is TGTGCCAGCAGTTACGGGGGGTACACTGAAGCTTTCTTT.

This chain uses TRBV7-6 with TRBJ2-1; TRBD2 aligns across 10 bases. The germline V gene encodes CDR1 SGHVS and CDR2 FNYEAQ. The CDR3 covers 16 residues. V trimming: 6 bases; J trimming: 7 bases; junction bases outside the gene matches: 12. CDR3: CASSPFLSGGGNEQFF. The DNA for the CDR3 is TGTGCCAGCAGTCCATTTCTAAGCGGGGGGGGTAATGAGCAGTTCTTC.

On this clone itself: Its ends do not fully match the called genes, so a read error is possible. The rearrangement joins TRBV7-7 to TRBJ2-5; 7 bases line up with TRBD2. The CDR3 runs 17 residues. Germline CDR1 and CDR2: SSHAT and FNYEAQ (reference sequence). CDR3 sequence (DNA): TGTGCTAGCAGCTTAGTATCGCAGCGGGGAGAACAAGAGACCCAGTACTTC. It specifies CASSLVSQRGEQETQYF.

Only a few counts were recorded for this clone. This rearrangement joins TRBV25-1 to TRBJ2-7; 7 bases are shared with TRBD2. CDR3 length: 13 residues. Trimming at V came to 4 bases and at J to 0 bases, leaving 0 bases not matched to a gene. Germline loops: CDR1 MGHDK, CDR2 SYGVNS. CDR3 amino acids: CASSAGGSYEQYF. CDR3 coding DNA: TGTGCCAGCAGTGCGGGGGGCTCCTACGAGCAGTACTTC.

This chain uses TRBV19 with TRBJ1-5; D is undetermined. This CDR3 is built from 15 residues. Germline CDR1 is LNHDA and CDR2 is SQIVND (reference sequence). V gave up 2 bases and J gave up 3 bases, with 11 bases separating them. The CDR3 DNA reads TGTGCCAGTAGTATAAGGTTCAGCACCAATCAGCCCCAGCATTTT. Its translation is CASSIRFSTNQPQHF.

Notes on this clone: One end of the junction does not line up with germline, which may come from a read error. The V and J genes are TRBV10-3 and TRBJ1-5; D perhaps matches TRBD1 (5 bases). There are 17 residues in the CDR3. CDR1 is ENHRY and CDR2 is SYGVKD in the germline V gene. Here the CDR3 reads CASSDGTSFYSNQPQHF. In nucleotides, the CDR3 is TGTGCCAGCAGTGATGGGACCAGTTTTTATAGCAATCAGCCCCAGCATTTT.